One and the same sample provided the 7 T cell receptor beta chains below, sequenced in a study of shared clonotypes between healthy human individuals. The table came from immunoSEQ multiplex PCR; TCRdb's copy has only in-frame clones and leaves some out. The profile shows about 2.3 million clones, over 90% of them singletons. Sequences were obtained from naive CD4+ T cells from PBMCs. Subset given: CD45RA+ positively selected. Every receptor here comes from a man between 18 and 35 years old in good health. Some clones in this sample may be carry-over from other donors' samples.

This clone was seen a single time. V gene TRBV2 combines with J gene TRBJ2-2, with 10 positions matching TRBD2. With V trimmed by 6 bases and J by 0 bases, 4 bases remained unmatched. The CDR3 loop spans 16 amino acids. CDR1 is SNHLY and CDR2 is FYNNEI in the germline V gene. The CDR3 is CASRLGLAANTGELFF. The CDR3 DNA reads as TGTGCCAGCAGACTAGGACTAGCGGCGAACACCGGGGAGCTGTTTTTT.

The chain carries TRBV7-2 and TRBJ2-7; D perhaps matches TRBD1 (7 bases). Trimming removed 1 base from V and 1 base from J, with 14 bases in between. CDR3 length equals 16 residues. The germline gives CDR1 SGHTA, CDR2 FQGNSA. The CDR3: CASSLDSTGRSYEQYF. The CDR3 DNA follows: TGTGCCAGCAGCTTAGATTCGACAGGGAGGTCCTACGAGCAGTACTTC.

This clone was detected once. V gene TRBV5-6 combines with J gene TRBJ1-1, with a possible D match to TRBD1 (6 bases). Trimming removed 1 base from V and 0 bases from J, with 10 bases in between. Per the germline V gene, CDR1 is SGHDT and CDR2 is YYEEEE. The CDR3 covers 15 residues. The CDR3 sequence: CASSLSHRVNTEAFF. CDR3 DNA sequence: TGTGCCAGCAGCTTGAGCCACAGGGTGAACACTGAAGCTTTCTTT.

The chain employs TRBV29-1 and TRBJ2-7, with TRBD1 identical over 9 bases. Germline loops: CDR1 SQVTM, CDR2 ANQGSEA. The CDR3 consists of 15 residues. J was trimmed by 4 bases and V by 5 bases; bases with no gene match: 12. The DNA for the CDR3 is TGCAGCGTTCTCACCTTTAAGACAGGGGGGTACGAGCAGTACTTC. Encoded protein: CSVLTFKTGGYEQYF.

V usage is TRBV2 and J usage is TRBJ2-5; tentatively, D is TRBD2 (5 bases). Trimming took off 3 bases at V and 5 bases at J, with 10 bases between the two ends. CDR1 and CDR2 from the germline V gene are SNHLY and FYNNEI. CDR3 length equals 13 residues. CDR3 amino acids: CASSDVSSETQYF. CDR3 nucleotide sequence: TGTGCCAGCAGTGATGTTTCTAGCGAGACCCAGTACTTC.

The chain carries TRBV11-2 and TRBJ2-1; D is possibly TRBD1 or TRBD2 (5 bases each). This CDR3 has 16 residues. Looked up from germline, CDR1 is SGHAT and CDR2 is FQNNGV. V was trimmed by 11 bases and J by 0 bases, leaving 20 bases between them. CDR3 in DNA: TGTGCCTCAACATCGGGGCGGCAAAGCTCCTACAATGAGCAGTTCTTC. Its protein is CASTSGRQSSYNEQFF. Based on the CDR3 plus reference TRBV11-2 and TRBJ2-1, the full variable domain is EAGVAQSPRYKIIEKRQSVAFWCNPISGHATLYWYQQILGQGPKLLIQFQNNGVVDDSQLPKDRFSAERLKGVDSTLKIQPAKLEDSAVYLCASTSGRQSSYNEQFFGPGTRLTVL.

As to this clone: This same CDR3 is encoded by further DNA sequences in the sample. The J gene is TRBJ1-2, the V gene TRBV28, with D hard to call. The CDR3 totals 11 residues. V gave up 4 bases and J gave up 4 bases, with 4 bases separating them. Per the germline V gene, CDR1 is MDHEN and CDR2 is SYDVKM. CDR3 region: CASSYSYGYTF. CDR3 DNA sequence: TGTGCCAGCAGTTACTCCTATGGCTACACCTTC.